Shown below are 14 T cell receptor beta chains from a single sample sequenced in a study of T cell responses to AZD1222 COVID-19 vaccine. Clones were sequenced by immunoSEQ multiplex PCR, and TCRdb holds only the in-frame ones, with some missing. The data show 150,000 or so clones, 93% seen once. The material was peripheral blood, obtained on day 0 of AZD1222 vaccination. The source of these receptors is an adult in good health.

This chain links TRBV28 with TRBJ1-3; D gene unclear. In germline, CDR1 is MDHEN, CDR2 SYDVKM. This CDR3 contains 12 residues. Trimming took off 2 bases at V and 6 bases at J, with 5 bases between the two ends. The DNA of the CDR3 is TGTGCCAGCAGTTTAGCTCCAAACACCATATATTTT. Translating it yields CASSLAPNTIYF.

This chain joins TRBV30 and TRBJ2-5, with D unresolved. Trimming shortened V by 2 bases and J by 5 bases, and 6 bases separated the two germline ends. The CDR3 spans 11 residues. The germline V gene encodes CDR1 GTSNPN and CDR2 SVGIG (reference sequence). The CDR3 DNA reads as TGTGCCTGGAGTTATTTGGAGACCCAGTACTTC. It encodes CAWSYLETQYF.

This clone occurred once. The chain uses TRBV4-1 and TRBJ1-2; a possible D gene is TRBD1 (6 bases). Germline V gene data show CDR1 as MGHRA and CDR2 as YSYEKL. The V end lost 0 bases, the J end lost 4 bases, and 21 bases lay between the germline ends. The CDR3 runs to 18 residues. In DNA, the CDR3 is TGCGCCAGCAGCCAAGAGGGGGTGACAGGCCGCCGAACCTATGGCTACACCTTC. This encodes CASSQEGVTGRRTYGYTF.

A single count supports this clone. The chain recombines TRBV4-1 with TRBJ1-5; the D is unclear. Trimming took off 1 base at V and 10 bases at J, with 17 bases between the two ends. The CDR3 is made up of 15 amino acids. Per the germline V gene, CDR1 is MGHRA and CDR2 is YSYEKL. CDR3 sequence reads: CASSQAPMNPSPQHF. CDR3 nucleotides: TGCGCCAGCAGCCAAGCTCCCATGAATCCTTCTCCCCAGCATTTT.

This rearrangement joins TRBV19 to TRBJ1-6; 7 bases map to TRBD1. Germline CDR1 reads LNHDA; CDR2 reads SQIVND (reference sequence). The V gene end was trimmed by 3 bases and the J gene end by 4 bases; junction bases not matched to a gene: 9. The CDR3 runs 17 residues. CDR3: CASSIFAVGQYNSPLHF. CDR3 bases: TGTGCCAGTAGTATCTTTGCCGTGGGACAGTATAATTCACCCCTCCACTTT.

This clone was seen only once. The genes are TRBV7-9 and TRBJ1-4; maybe TRBD1 (5 bases). The ends were cut back, 5 bases at V and 1 base at J, with 17 bases in the middle. Germline CDR1 reads SEHNR; CDR2 reads FQNEAQ (reference sequence). The CDR3 is 17 amino acids. CDR3 DNA: TGTGCCAGCAGCACCTCCAGGGCCCGAAAAACTAATGAAAAACTGTTTTTT. Translation: CASSTSRARKTNEKLFF.

The V gene is TRBV11-1, the J gene TRBJ2-4; TRBD1 agrees at 7 bases. The germline V gene has CDR1 SGHAT and CDR2 FQDESV (reference sequence). This CDR3 comprises 16 residues. V trimming: 5 bases; J trimming: 2 bases; junction bases outside the gene matches: 9. The DNA for the CDR3 is TGTGCCAGCAGCCGTAAGGACAGGTGGACCAAAAACATTCAGTACTTC. The encoded protein is CASSRKDRWTKNIQYF.

The CDR3 nucleotides read TGTGCCAGTGCCCCTACAGAGACAGGGGCATTGTATGGCTACACCTTC. Translation: CASAPTETGALYGYTF. This chain links TRBV19 with TRBJ1-2, with 8 bases that match TRBD1. Trimming cost V 8 bases and J 5 bases; bases outside gene matches: 16. The CDR3 sequence is 16 residues long. CDR1 LNHDA and CDR2 SQIVND come from the germline V gene (reference sequence).

The chain combines TRBV7-2 with TRBJ2-1; 11 nucleotides align to TRBD1. CDR1 and CDR2 from the germline V gene are SGHTA and FQGNSA. V lost 3 bases, J lost 7 bases, and 2 bases stayed unmatched. The CDR3 sequence is 14 residues long. The CDR3 nucleotides are TGTGCCAGCAGCTTCGGGACAGGGGGTAATGAGCAGTTCTTC. Translated, it gives CASSFGTGGNEQFF.

This clone was seen once. This chain connects TRBV7-8 to TRBJ2-1; 7 bases are shared with TRBD2. Germline loops: CDR1 SGHVS, CDR2 FQNEAQ. CDR3 size: 13 residues. Trimming took 3 bases from V and 10 from J; bases not matched to a gene: 6. In DNA, the CDR3 is TGTGCCAGCAGCTTGGGGGGGTTCCAGGAGCAGTTCTTC. Its protein is CASSLGGFQEQFF.

V usage is TRBV5-1 and J usage is TRBJ1-5; 7 bases map to TRBD1. CDR1 SGHRS and CDR2 YFSETQ come from the germline V gene. Trimming at V came to 4 bases and at J to 4 bases, leaving 2 bases not matched to a gene. The CDR3 extends over 13 amino acids. The CDR3 DNA sequence: TGCGCCAGCAGCATGGGACAGAATCAGCCCCAGCATTTT. It yields the protein CASSMGQNQPQHF.

J is TRBJ1-1 and V is TRBV5-1; D is ambiguous. The V and J ends lost 0 bases and 0 bases respectively, with 18 bases between them. This CDR3 spans 18 amino acids. Germline values: CDR1 SGHRS, CDR2 YFSETQ. The CDR3 DNA sequence: TGCGCCAGCAGCTTGGCGGGTCGCAGGAACAGACTGAACACTGAAGCTTTCTTT. Translation: CASSLAGRRNRLNTEAFF.

The genes are TRBV18 and TRBJ1-1, with TRBD1 as a possible D gene (5 bases). This CDR3 region has 15 residues. Trimming took off 3 bases at V and 5 bases at J, with 16 bases between the two ends. Per the germline V gene, CDR1 is KGHSH and CDR2 is LQKENI. The CDR3 nucleotides read TGTGCCAGCTCACCGTCTCAAAGGGGTGGGACTGAAGCTTTCTTT. It yields the protein CASSPSQRGGTEAFF.

This chain connects TRBV7-2 to TRBJ1-2; D might be TRBD1 (5 bases). The CDR3 consists of 14 residues. Germline CDR1 SGHTA, CDR2 FQGNSA. V was trimmed by 1 base and J by 4 bases, leaving 10 bases between them. The CDR3 reads CASSLGRQSYGYTF. The DNA of the CDR3 is TGTGCCAGCAGCTTAGGAAGACAGAGCTATGGCTACACCTTC.